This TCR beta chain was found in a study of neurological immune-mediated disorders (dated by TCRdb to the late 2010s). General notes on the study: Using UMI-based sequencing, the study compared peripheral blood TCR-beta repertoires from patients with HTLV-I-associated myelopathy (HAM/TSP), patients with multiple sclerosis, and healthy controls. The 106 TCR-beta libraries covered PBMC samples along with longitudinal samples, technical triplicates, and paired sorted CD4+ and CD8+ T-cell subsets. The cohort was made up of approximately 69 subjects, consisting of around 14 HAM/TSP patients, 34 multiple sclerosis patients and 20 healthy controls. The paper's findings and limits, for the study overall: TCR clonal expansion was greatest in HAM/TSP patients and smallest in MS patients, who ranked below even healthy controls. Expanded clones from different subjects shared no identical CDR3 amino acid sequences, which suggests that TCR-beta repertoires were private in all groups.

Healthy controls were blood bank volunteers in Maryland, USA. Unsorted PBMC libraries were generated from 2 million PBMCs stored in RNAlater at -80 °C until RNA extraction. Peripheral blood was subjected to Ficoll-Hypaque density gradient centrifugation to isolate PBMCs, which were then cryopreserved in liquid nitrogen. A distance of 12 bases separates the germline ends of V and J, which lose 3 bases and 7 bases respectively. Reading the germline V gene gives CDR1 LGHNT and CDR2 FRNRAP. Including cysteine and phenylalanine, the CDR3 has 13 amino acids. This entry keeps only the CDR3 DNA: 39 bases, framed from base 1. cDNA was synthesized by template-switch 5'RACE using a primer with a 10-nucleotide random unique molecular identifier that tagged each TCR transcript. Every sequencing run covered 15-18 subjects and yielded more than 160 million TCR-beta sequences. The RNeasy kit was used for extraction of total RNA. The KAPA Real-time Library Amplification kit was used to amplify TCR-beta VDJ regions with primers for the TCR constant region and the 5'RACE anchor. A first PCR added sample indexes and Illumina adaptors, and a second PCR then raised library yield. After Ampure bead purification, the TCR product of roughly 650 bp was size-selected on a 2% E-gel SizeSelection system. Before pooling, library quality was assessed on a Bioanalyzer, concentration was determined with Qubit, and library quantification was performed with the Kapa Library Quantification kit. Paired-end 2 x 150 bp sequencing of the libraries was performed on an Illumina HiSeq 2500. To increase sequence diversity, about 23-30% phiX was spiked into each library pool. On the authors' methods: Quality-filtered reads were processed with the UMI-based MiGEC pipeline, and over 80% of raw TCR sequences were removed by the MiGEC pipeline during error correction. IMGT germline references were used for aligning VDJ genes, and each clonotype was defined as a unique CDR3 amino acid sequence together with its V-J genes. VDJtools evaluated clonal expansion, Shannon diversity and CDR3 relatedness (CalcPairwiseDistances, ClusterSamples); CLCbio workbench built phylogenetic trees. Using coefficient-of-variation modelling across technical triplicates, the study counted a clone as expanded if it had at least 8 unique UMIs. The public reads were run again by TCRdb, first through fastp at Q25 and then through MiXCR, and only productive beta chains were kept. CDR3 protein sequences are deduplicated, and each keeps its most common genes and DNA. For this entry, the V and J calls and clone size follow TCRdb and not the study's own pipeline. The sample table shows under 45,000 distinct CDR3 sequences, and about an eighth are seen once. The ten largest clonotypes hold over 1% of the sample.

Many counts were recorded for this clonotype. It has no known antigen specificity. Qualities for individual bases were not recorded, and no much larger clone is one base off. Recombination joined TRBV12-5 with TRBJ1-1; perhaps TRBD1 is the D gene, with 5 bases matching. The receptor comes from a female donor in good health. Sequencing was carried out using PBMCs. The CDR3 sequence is CASGFPPGGEAFF. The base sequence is TGTGCTAGTGGTTTCCCCCCGGGGGGTGAAGCTTTCTTT.